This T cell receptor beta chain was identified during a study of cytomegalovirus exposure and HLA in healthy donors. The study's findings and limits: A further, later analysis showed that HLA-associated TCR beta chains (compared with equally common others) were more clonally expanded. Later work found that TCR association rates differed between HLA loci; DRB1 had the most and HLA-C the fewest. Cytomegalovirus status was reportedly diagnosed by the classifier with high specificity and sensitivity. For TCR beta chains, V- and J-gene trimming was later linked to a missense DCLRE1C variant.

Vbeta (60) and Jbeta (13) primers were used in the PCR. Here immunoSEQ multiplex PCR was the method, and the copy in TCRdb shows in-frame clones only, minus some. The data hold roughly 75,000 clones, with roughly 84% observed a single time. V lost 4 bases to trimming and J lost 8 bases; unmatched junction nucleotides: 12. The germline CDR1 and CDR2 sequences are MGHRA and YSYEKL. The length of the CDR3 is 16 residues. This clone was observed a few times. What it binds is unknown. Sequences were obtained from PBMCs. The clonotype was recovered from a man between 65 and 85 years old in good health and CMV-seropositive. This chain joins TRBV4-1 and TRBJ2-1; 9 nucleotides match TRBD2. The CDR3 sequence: CASSPLAGAILYEQFF. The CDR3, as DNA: TGCGCCAGCAGCCCGTTAGCGGGAGCGATTTTGTATGAGCAGTTCTTC.